A single sample gave rise to the 18 T cell receptor beta chains below, sequenced in a study of CD8 T cells in ankylosing spondylitis. Each CDR3 protein gets one entry after TCRdb re-called the 5' RACE reads with MiXCR. The sample records 25,000 to 35,000 distinct CDR3 sequences, 4.5% to 5.5% being singletons. The material sequenced was blood, either unsorted or a sorted T cell fraction (not recorded which). The receptors shown here come from a female donor with ankylosing spondylitis or in good health (not recorded which).

This clonotype was seen more than once but under ten times. The rearrangement joins TRBV9 to TRBJ2-1, with 8 bases aligning to TRBD1. Trimming at V came to 4 bases and at J to 5 bases, leaving 8 bases not matched to a gene. CDR1 and CDR2 (germline): SGDLS, YYNGEE. The CDR3 runs 15 residues. CDR3 region: CASSLLDRANNEQFF. The CDR3 bases are TGTGCCAGCAGCCTTCTGGACAGGGCTAACAATGAGCAGTTCTTC.

This clonotype was recorded many times. A read error may be the cause here, since a much bigger clone is one base away. The chain has TRBV9 and TRBJ1-5; D remains ambiguous. The germline V gene encodes CDR1 SGDLS and CDR2 YYNGEE. Trimming took off 0 bases at V and 1 base at J, with 8 bases between the two ends. This CDR3 has 15 residues. The CDR3: CASSVGEGSNQPQHF. CDR3 coding DNA: TGTGCCAGCAGCGTAGGGGAGGGAAGCAATCAGCCCCAGCATTTT.

This clonotype has a count of ten or more. The V gene is TRBV9, the J gene TRBJ1-3, with D unclear. V lost 2 bases and J lost 4, with 10 bases in between. CDR1 is SGDLS and CDR2 is YYNGEE in the germline V gene. The CDR3 is made up of 14 amino acids. The CDR3 sequence: CASSVGRNGNTIYF. DNA of the CDR3: TGTGCCAGCAGCGTCGGACGGAACGGAAACACCATATATTTT.

This clonotype was counted many times. The chain is built from TRBV9 and TRBJ2-3, with D unresolved. Germline CDR1 reads SGDLS; CDR2 reads YYNGEE. The V end was cut by 4 bases, the J end by 4 bases, with 4 bases between. The CDR3 contains 11 residues. For the CDR3, the DNA is TGTGCCAGCAGCCTGGCAGATACGCAGTATTTT. It yields the protein CASSLADTQYF.

Ten or more counts support this clonotype. The chain has TRBV9 and TRBJ2-1, with D possibly matching TRBD2 (7 bases). Germline CDR1 and CDR2: SGDLS and YYNGEE. V dropped 0 bases and J dropped 8 bases, with 15 bases sitting between them. CDR3 length: 15 amino acids. The DNA of the CDR3 is TGTGCCAGCAGCGTAGGCGGGGGCCTAACCTATGAGCAGTTCTTC. It is translated as CASSVGGGLTYEQFF. Together with reference TRBV9 and TRBJ2-1, the CDR3 gives the full variable domain: DSGVTQTPKHLITATGQRVTLRCSPRSGDLSVYWYQQSLDQGLQFLIQYYNGEERAKGNILERFSAQQFPDLHSELNLSSLELGDSALYFCASSVGGGLTYEQFFGPGTRLTVL.

This clonotype appeared a few times. This chain uses TRBV9 with TRBJ2-5, with 8 bases matching TRBD1. Trimming cost V 1 base and J 6 bases; bases outside gene matches: 8. Germline assignment: CDR1 SGDLS and CDR2 YYNGEE. The CDR3 covers 15 residues. Here the CDR3 DNA reads TGTGCCAGCAGCGTAAACGGAAGGACAGGGCAGACCCAGTACTTC. This encodes CASSVNGRTGQTQYF.

This clonotype was counted many times. CDR3 region: CASSFTPGTPLYNEQFF. The CDR3 DNA follows: TGTGCCAGCAGCTTTACCCCCGGGACACCGCTCTACAATGAGCAGTTCTTC. The chain is built from TRBV9 and TRBJ2-1, with D possibly matching TRBD1 (6 bases). This CDR3 region has 17 residues. Germline V gene lookup returns CDR1 SGDLS and CDR2 YYNGEE. Trimming took off 4 bases at V and 3 bases at J, with 20 bases between the two ends. Filled out from reference TRBV9 and TRBJ2-1, the complete variable domain reads DSGVTQTPKHLITATGQRVTLRCSPRSGDLSVYWYQQSLDQGLQFLIQYYNGEERAKGNILERFSAQQFPDLHSELNLSSLELGDSALYFCASSFTPGTPLYNEQFFGPGTRLTVL.

This clonotype was recorded many times. The CDR3, as DNA: TGTGCCAGCAGCGTCGGTACAACTAATGAAAAACTGTTTTTT. This translates into CASSVGTTNEKLFF. The chain combines TRBV9 with TRBJ1-4; no reliable D call. The germline CDR1 and CDR2 sequences are SGDLS and YYNGEE. Trimming cost V 2 bases and J 0 bases, with 5 bases left between them. This CDR3 contains 14 residues.

By share of the sample, this clonotype is medium-sized. J is TRBJ1-3 and V is TRBV9; D gene unclear. Germline CDR1 reads SGDLS; CDR2 reads YYNGEE. The CDR3 loop spans 16 amino acids. V dropped 0 bases and J dropped 0 bases, with 10 bases sitting between them. The CDR3 nucleotides read TGTGCCAGCAGCGTAGGGTCGGCTTACTCTGGAAACACCATATATTTT. Its translation is CASSVGSAYSGNTIYF. Supplemented by reference TRBV9 and TRBJ1-3, the full variable domain reads DSGVTQTPKHLITATGQRVTLRCSPRSGDLSVYWYQQSLDQGLQFLIQYYNGEERAKGNILERFSAQQFPDLHSELNLSSLELGDSALYFCASSVGSAYSGNTIYFGEGSWLTVV.

This clonotype was counted at least ten times. This rearrangement joins TRBV9 to TRBJ2-1; D is unresolved. CDR1 and CDR2 from the germline V gene are SGDLS and YYNGEE. V was cut by 0 bases and J by 0 bases, with 10 bases left in between. CDR3 length: 16 amino acids. CDR3 region: CASSVDARTSYNEQFF. DNA of the CDR3: TGTGCCAGCAGCGTAGACGCGAGAACCTCCTACAATGAGCAGTTCTTC.

CDR3 nucleotides: TGTGCCAGCAGCGTAAATGCAGATACGCAGTATTTT. Translating gives CASSVNADTQYF. This rearrangement joins TRBV9 to TRBJ2-3; D uncertain. CDR3 length equals 12 residues. V was shortened by 1 base and J by 4 bases, with 4 bases between the two germline ends. The V gene's germline CDR1 is SGDLS and CDR2 YYNGEE.

This clonotype was seen only a few times. The V and J genes are TRBV9 and TRBJ2-5, with 8 bases lining up with TRBD2. This CDR3 is 16 amino acids long. The germline V gene has CDR1 SGDLS and CDR2 YYNGEE. Trimming took 0 bases from V and 5 from J; bases not matched to a gene: 9. The CDR3 region has the DNA TGTGCCAGCAGCGTAGTTCCAGCGGGGGTGGGTGAGACCCAGTACTTC. This translates into CASSVVPAGVGETQYF.

This clonotype was seen at least ten times. This chain's CDR3 is CASSLGGQGSYNEQFF. CDR3 coding DNA: TGTGCCAGCAGCCTTGGCGGGCAGGGATCCTACAATGAGCAGTTCTTC. V usage is TRBV9 and J usage is TRBJ2-1; either TRBD1 or TRBD2 may supply D (5 bases each). The CDR3 runs to 16 residues. The V gene lost 4 bases and the J gene lost 1 base, with 15 bases spanning the gap. Germline lookup yields CDR1 SGDLS and CDR2 YYNGEE.

This clonotype was detected ten times or more. The CDR3 nucleotides read TGTGCCAGCAGCGTAGGACAAAGCTCCTATAATTCACCCCTCCACTTT. It is translated as CASSVGQSSYNSPLHF. This chain joins TRBV9 and TRBJ1-6; D is unclear. The germline V and J ends were trimmed by 0 bases and 0 bases, with 7 bases remaining between them. CDR1 SGDLS and CDR2 YYNGEE come from the germline V gene. This CDR3 is built from 16 residues. The entire variable domain, with the rest obtained from reference TRBV9 and TRBJ1-6, is as follows: DSGVTQTPKHLITATGQRVTLRCSPRSGDLSVYWYQQSLDQGLQFLIQYYNGEERAKGNILERFSAQQFPDLHSELNLSSLELGDSALYFCASSVGQSSYNSPLHFGNGTRLTVT.

This clonotype was counted ten times or more. The chain's CDR3 is CASSVADRVDTQYF. Here the CDR3 DNA reads TGTGCCAGCAGCGTAGCCGACAGAGTAGATACGCAGTATTTT. The chain joins TRBV9 to TRBJ2-3; D possibly corresponds to TRBD1 (5 bases). Trimming removed 0 bases from V and 5 bases from J, with 10 bases in between. The CDR3 is made up of 14 amino acids. From germline, CDR1 is SGDLS and CDR2 YYNGEE.

This clonotype showed up many times. The rearrangement joins TRBV9 to TRBJ2-2; D is ambiguous. The CDR3 has 15 residues. CDR1 is SGDLS and CDR2 is YYNGEE in the germline V gene. Trimming stripped 4 bases from V and 0 bases from J, with 10 bases between. For the CDR3, the DNA is TGTGCCAGCAGCAGGCTACTCTCGAACACCGGGGAGCTGTTTTTT. As protein: CASSRLLSNTGELFF.

This clonotype qualifies as medium-sized. The chain couples TRBV9 to TRBJ1-6; D may be TRBD1 (5 bases). With 2 bases removed from V and 10 bases from J, the gap between germline ends came to 13 bases. Germline lookup yields CDR1 SGDLS and CDR2 YYNGEE. The CDR3 extends over 14 amino acids. CDR3 sequence reads: CASSVAGISSPLHF. CDR3 sequence (DNA): TGTGCCAGCAGCGTTGCAGGGATTTCGTCACCCCTCCACTTT.

Ten or more counts support this clonotype. The chain joins TRBV9 to TRBJ2-3; 7 positions agree with TRBD2. The junction had 7 bases not matched to a gene; V was cut back by 3 bases and J by 0 bases. Germline V CDR1 and CDR2: SGDLS, YYNGEE. This CDR3 region has 16 residues. The chain's CDR3 is CASSGAGGTSTDTQYF. DNA of the CDR3: TGTGCCAGCAGCGGGGCCGGGGGGACTAGCACAGATACGCAGTATTTT.